This is a list of T cell receptor beta chains from one sample in a study of blood T cell repertoires in COVID-19. Generated by immunoSEQ multiplex PCR, the TCRdb table keeps only in-frame clones and is missing some. The sample gives about 210,000 clones, roughly 88% of which show up once; about 1.5% is in the top ten. Sequencing was carried out using peripheral blood. These receptor sequences come from a man aged 18-30 years with active or convalescent COVID-19. Both conserved end residues are part of each CDR3. D genes are given only for firm matches. Clone size is stated in some rows and not others, as once, few, many or a class when expanded.

TRBJ2-5 TRBV5-1 - - CASSLGQNEETQYF TGCGCCAGCAGCTTGGGACAGAACGAAGAGACCCAGTACTTC
TRBJ2-7 TRBV28 TRBD1 - CASSRDRAYEQYF TGTGCCAGCAGCCGGGACAGGGCCTACGAGCAGTACTTC
TRBJ2-7 TRBV15 - - CATRKADSYEQYF TGTGCCACCAGAAAAGCGGACAGCTACGAGCAGTACTTC
TRBJ2-1 TRBV3-1/TRBV3-2 TRBD2 once CASSLGLAGGQDEQFF TGTGCCAGCAGCCTGGGACTAGCGGGAGGGCAGGATGAGCAGTTCTTC
TRBJ2-7 TRBV7-9 - - CASSFRYEQYF TGTGCCAGCAGCTTTCGGTACGAGCAGTACTTC
TRBJ2-7 TRBV3-1/TRBV3-2 TRBD1 - CASSLGDRGNYEQYF TGTGCCAGCAGTCTGGGGGACAGGGGGAACTACGAGCAGTACTTC
TRBJ1-2 TRBV2 TRBD1 - CASRRDRGLAYGYTF TGTGCCAGCCGACGGGACAGGGGGCTCGCCTATGGCTACACCTTC
TRBJ2-2 TRBV19 TRBD1 - CASSIQGATGELFF TGTGCCAGTAGTATACAGGGGGCTACCGGGGAGCTGTTTTTT
TRBJ2-1 TRBV19 TRBD1 - CATRTGAHNEQFF TGTGCCACTAGGACAGGGGCCCACAATGAGCAGTTCTTC
TRBJ2-7 TRBV7-8 - - CASRSLWEYEQYF TGTGCCAGCAGAAGCCTCTGGGAGTACGAGCAGTACTTC
TRBJ1-4 TRBV24-1 - - CATSANSVAGNEKLFF TGTGCCACCAGTGCCAACAGTGTCGCTGGTAATGAAAAACTGTTTTTT
TRBJ1-1 TRBV12-5 TRBD1 - CASGSRGTGGEAFF TGTGCTAGTGGTTCTCGAGGGACAGGGGGTGAAGCTTTCTTT
TRBJ2-3 TRBV3-1/TRBV3-2 TRBD2 - CASSQRLAGDKDTQYF TGTGCCAGCAGCCAAAGACTAGCGGGAGATAAAGATACGCAGTATTTT
TRBJ1-3 TRBV7-3 TRBD1 once CASSLGQTSGNTIYF TGTGCCAGCAGCTTGGGACAGACCTCTGGAAACACCATATATTTT
TRBJ2-5 TRBV27 - - CASSSGETQYF TGTGCCAGCAGTTCAGGAGAGACCCAGTACTTC
TRBJ2-5 TRBV3-1/TRBV3-2 TRBD2 - CASSQDLLFLAGGETQYF TGTGCCAGCAGCCAAGATCTTTTGTTCTTGGCGGGAGGAGAGACCCAGTACTTC
TRBJ2-1 TRBV14 TRBD2 - CASSRSGSEQFF TGTGCCAGCAGCCGAAGCGGGAGTGAGCAGTTCTTC
TRBJ2-1 TRBV5-1 TRBD2 - CASSPGPGLGQYNEQFF TGCGCCAGCAGTCCAGGCCCGGGACTAGGACAATACAATGAGCAGTTCTTC
TRBJ1-2 TRBV28 TRBD1 - CASRQGARGYTF TGTGCCAGCAGACAGGGGGCAAGGGGCTACACCTTC
TRBJ2-2 TRBV7-2 - - CASSENVAGELFF TGTGCCAGCAGCGAAAACGTAGCCGGGGAGCTGTTTTTT
TRBJ2-1 TRBV27 TRBD1 - CASRRQGNNEQFF TGTGCCAGCCGCCGACAGGGAAATAATGAGCAGTTCTTC
TRBJ2-5 TRBV7-7 TRBD1 - CASSIGTGAGGETQYF TGTGCCAGCAGCATCGGGACAGGGGCCGGGGGAGAGACCCAGTACTTC
TRBJ2-2 TRBV6-5 TRBD1 - CASSRDRENGELFF TGTGCCAGCAGTCGGGACAGGGAGAACGGGGAGCTGTTTTTT
TRBJ2-7 TRBV9 - - CASSVRPDSHYEQYF TGTGCCAGCAGCGTTAGACCCGACAGCCACTACGAGCAGTACTTC
TRBJ2-3 TRBV5-6 TRBD2 - CASSFSGSLTDTQYF TGTGCCAGCAGCTTTAGCGGGAGCCTCACAGATACGCAGTATTTT
TRBJ1-3 TRBV27 - - CASSPRGTGNTIYF TGTGCCAGCAGCCCTAGGGGTACGGGAAACACCATATATTTT
TRBJ2-1 TRBV4-2 - - CASRKGGEAGQFF TGTGCCAGCAGGAAGGGGGGGGAGGCGGGGCAGTTCTTC
TRBJ1-1 TRBV19 - few CATHPGELNTEAFF TGTGCCACCCACCCTGGGGAGTTGAACACTGAAGCTTTCTTT
TRBJ2-7 TRBV18 TRBD1 - CASSPSGQGYEQYF TGTGCCAGCTCACCATCGGGACAGGGCTACGAGCAGTACTTC
TRBJ1-1 TRBV18 TRBD1 - CASSPGQGGTEAFF TGTGCCAGCTCACCAGGACAGGGGGGCACTGAAGCTTTCTTT
TRBJ2-3 TRBV20-1 - - CSASFSARTDTQYF TGCAGTGCTAGTTTTAGCGCCCGCACAGATACGCAGTATTTT
TRBJ1-1 TRBV6-5 - once CASNWGQSNTEAFF TGTGCCAGCAATTGGGGGCAGTCGAACACTGAAGCTTTCTTT
TRBJ2-5 TRBV5-1 TRBD2 - CASSPEGLAQETQYF TGCGCCAGCAGCCCCGAAGGACTAGCACAAGAGACCCAGTACTTC
TRBJ2-7 TRBV15 - - CATSRGPGGGGYEQYF TGTGCCACCAGCAGGGGCCCCGGAGGAGGAGGGTACGAGCAGTACTTC
TRBJ1-1 TRBV7-9 - - CASSPTEMNTEAFF TGTGCCAGCAGCCCGACGGAGATGAACACTGAAGCTTTCTTT
TRBJ2-1 TRBV19 - - CASSSTGDPYNEQFF TGTGCCAGTAGTTCAACGGGAGACCCCTACAATGAGCAGTTCTTC
TRBJ2-7 TRBV10-3 - few CAISTQGRGYEQYF TGTGCCATCAGCACACAGGGAAGAGGCTACGAGCAGTACTTC
TRBJ2-3 TRBV28 TRBD1 - CASRSNRGIADTQYF TGTGCCAGCAGATCTAACAGGGGTATCGCAGATACGCAGTATTTT
TRBJ2-2 TRBV5-4 - - CASSVQGSSTGELFF TGTGCCAGCAGCGTACAGGGTTCGAGCACCGGGGAGCTGTTTTTT
TRBJ2-7 TRBV7-2 TRBD1 - CASSLDNRGYEQYF TGTGCCAGCAGCTTGGATAACAGGGGCTACGAGCAGTACTTC
TRBJ2-3 TRBV10-1 TRBD1 - CASSARTGGTIGDTQYF TGCGCCAGCAGTGCTCGGACAGGGGGTACAATTGGAGATACGCAGTATTTT
TRBJ1-1 TRBV11-2 - - CASSFIRVLRTEAFF TGTGCCAGCAGCTTTATCAGGGTATTGCGGACTGAAGCTTTCTTT
TRBJ2-1 TRBV4-1 - - CASSQGLAYNEQFF TGCGCCAGCAGCCAAGGTCTAGCCTACAATGAGCAGTTCTTC
TRBJ2-1 TRBV11-2 TRBD2 - CASSLEVGGYNEQFF TGTGCCAGCAGCTTAGAGGTGGGAGGGTACAATGAGCAGTTCTTC
TRBJ1-5 TRBV27 TRBD1 - CASALDRFRNQPQHF TGTGCCAGCGCCCTGGACAGGTTTCGCAATCAGCCCCAGCATTTT
TRBJ2-1 TRBV29-1 TRBD1 - CSARTGVNEQFF TGCAGCGCCCGGACAGGGGTCAATGAGCAGTTCTTC
TRBJ2-7 TRBV2 TRBD1 few CASSGTGVGSYEQYF TGTGCCAGCAGCGGTACAGGGGTGGGGTCCTACGAGCAGTACTTC
TRBJ1-5 TRBV28 - - CASSLPSQPQHF TGTGCCAGCAGTTTACCGAGTCAGCCCCAGCATTTT
TRBJ2-5 TRBV9 - - CASSVEGWAETQYF TGTGCCAGCAGCGTAGAAGGTTGGGCCGAGACCCAGTACTTC